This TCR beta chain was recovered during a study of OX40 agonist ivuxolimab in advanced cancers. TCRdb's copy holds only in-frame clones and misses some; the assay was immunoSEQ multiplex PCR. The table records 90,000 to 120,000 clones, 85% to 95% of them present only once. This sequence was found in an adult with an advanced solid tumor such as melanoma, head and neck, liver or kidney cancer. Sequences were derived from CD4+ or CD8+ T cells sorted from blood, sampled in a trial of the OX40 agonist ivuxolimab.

The CDR3 loop is CASSLEPITDTQYF. The DNA for the CDR3 is TGCGCCAGCAGCTTGGAACCAATCACAGATACGCAGTATTTT. This rearrangement joins TRBV5-1 to TRBJ2-3; D not certain. CDR3 size: 14 residues. Per germline, CDR1 SGHRS and CDR2 YFSETQ. V lost 0 bases, J lost 2 bases, and 7 bases lay in between.